This TCR beta chain was captured in a study of T cell responses to AZD1222 COVID-19 vaccine. Whole-study results and caveats: Along spike, vaccine-associated CD4 TCRs were found throughout, with dominance at 160-218 and 743-854. Repertoire collection took place solely once the T cell response had peaked. Donors were largely white British and mainly female; clonal diversity was possibly underestimated.

To note about this clone: What it binds is unknown.

Only in-frame clones appear in the TCRdb table, and some are missing; sequencing was by immunoSEQ multiplex PCR. The sample holds roughly 140,000 clones, 90% seen once. The CDR3 is 15 amino acids. Germline V gives CDR1 MGHRA, CDR2 YSYEKL. V lost 3 bases and J lost 8, with 17 bases in between. The source was peripheral blood, collected on day 0 of AZD1222 vaccination. This clonotype was obtained from an adult in good health. The chain couples TRBV4-1 to TRBJ2-1, with D possibly matching TRBD2 (5 bases). CDR3: CASSHLRALGDEQFF. The CDR3, as DNA: TGCGCCAGCAGCCATCTACGGGCCCTGGGAGATGAGCAGTTCTTC.